This TCR beta chain is from a study of T cell changes during pregnancy in multiple sclerosis. TCRdb's table, derived via immunoSEQ multiplex PCR, lists solely in-frame clones and lacks some. The sample lists fewer than 95,000 clones, 90% to 95% occurring once. The V and J ends lost 2 bases and 8 bases, in that order; junction bases with no gene match: 14. This CDR3 spans 19 amino acids. The V gene's germline CDR1 is PRHDT and CDR2 FYEKMQ (reference sequence). The chain couples TRBV13 to TRBJ2-1, with 14 positions matching TRBD2. The source was peripheral blood, collected in the third trimester of pregnancy. The receptor was derived from a female donor with multiple sclerosis, enrolled in a pregnancy study. In DNA form, the CDR3 reads TGTGCCAGCAGCTTATACCGGGGGACGGGACTAGCGGGAGTGGATGAGCAGTTCTTC. This encodes CASSLYRGTGLAGVDEQFF.